This T cell receptor (beta chain) was obtained from a study of cytomegalovirus exposure and HLA in healthy donors. Whole-study findings and limits: Among CMV-associated TCR beta chains, most appeared HLA-restricted in a later analysis. It was reported that the classifier diagnosed cytomegalovirus status with high specificity and sensitivity in both the original and validation cohorts.

CDR3 length: 11 amino acids. In germline, CDR1 is GTSNPN, CDR2 SVGIG (reference sequence). Trimming removed 8 bases from V and 9 bases from J, with 16 bases in between. This clone was seen only a few times. Its target is unknown. The PCR employed 60 Vbeta primers together with 13 Jbeta primers. As handled by the study authors: Around 12 million of some 80 million unique TCR beta chains were shared, per a later count. Produced via immunoSEQ multiplex PCR; TCRdb's table is partial and in-frame only. The V and J calls and clone size come from that table; D and trimming were worked out from the DNA. The sample comprises 65,000 to 70,000 clones, roughly four fifths of which are singletons, and almost 7.5% rests with the top ten.

The chain couples TRBV30 to TRBJ1-1, with TRBD1 as a possible D gene (5 bases). The clonotype was recovered from a woman in her 30s in good health and CMV-seropositive. Input material: PBMCs. The CDR3 region is CANYGGGKAFF. In DNA, the CDR3 is TGTGCCAATTACGGGGGAGGGAAAGCTTTCTTT.